This T cell receptor beta chain was sequenced for a study of T cells in Graves' hyperthyroidism and ophthalmopathy. This clonotype was counted ten times or more. Its antigen is unknown. The CDR3 sequence is 15 residues long. J lost 7 bases, V lost 4 bases, and 11 bases had no gene match. Germline CDR1 SGHRS, CDR2 YFSETQ. Overall study findings and caveats: A 13 V-J model separated ophthalmopathy from stable hyperthyroidism. Most thyroid clonotypes that were expanded above 0.001 also turned up in blood. For ophthalmopathy, model prediction preceded onset by a median roughly 5.9 months.

Regions amplified from RNA transcripts were the TCR beta CDR3 regions. First-round RT-PCR targeting the TCR CDR3 was performed with the HTBI primer set. A single record per CDR3 protein comes from TCRdb applying MiXCR to the multiplex PCR reads. Of over 700,000 distinct CDR3 sequences in the sample, over 35% were seen once. This TCR was sampled from a man aged 18 to 29 with Graves' hyperthyroidism. Sequences were obtained from blood. This chain uses TRBV5-1 with TRBJ1-1, with 9 bases fitting TRBD1. Written as DNA, the CDR3 is TGCGCCAGCAGCGCGACCCCGGGACAGGGCGGTGAAGCTTTCTTT. As protein: CASSATPGQGGEAFF.